This TCR beta chain was recorded in a study of blood T cell repertoires in COVID-19. This clone was found a few times. The identical CDR3 is also encoded by other nucleotide sequences in the sample. Germline V gene data show CDR1 as MRHNA and CDR2 as SNTAGT. CDR3 length: 15 amino acids. Trimming took 5 bases from V and 6 from J; bases not matched to a gene: 5. Sequenced by immunoSEQ multiplex PCR; TCRdb stores in-frame clones only, minus some. This table holds around 210,000 clones, over 70% found once. The receptor's source is a woman aged 70-85 years with acute or convalescent COVID-19. The sequenced sample consisted of peripheral blood. The rearrangement uses TRBV6-4 and TRBJ2-1, with 12 bases lining up with TRBD2. The CDR3 sequence: CASSPTSGRGNEQFF. The CDR3 DNA follows: TGTGCCAGCAGTCCGACTAGCGGGAGAGGCAATGAGCAGTTCTTC.